These T cell receptor beta chains were read from a single sample in a study of T cell changes during pregnancy in multiple sclerosis. Method: immunoSEQ multiplex PCR; TCRdb's copy keeps in-frame clones and lacks some. The repertoire has around 55,000 clones, 75% to 90% of them found once; the top ten carry just under 0.6%. Specimen: CD4+ T cells from peripheral blood mononuclear cells, collected in the first trimester of pregnancy. All receptors derive from a female donor with multiple sclerosis, enrolled in a pregnancy study. Both conserved end residues are part of each CDR3. A D gene is named only where the DNA matches it firmly. Only some rows state a clone size, as once, few, many or a class for expanded clones.

v_gene: TRBV14; len: 19; d_gene: TRBD2; abundance: NA; j_gene: TRBJ2-7; CDR3aa: CASSPIWTSGHGGVYEQYF; CDR3nt: TGTGCCAGCAGCCCAATCTGGACTAGCGGCCACGGGGGGGTCTACGAGCAGTACTTC
v_gene: TRBV4-1; len: 15; d_gene: NA; abundance: NA; j_gene: TRBJ1-4; CDR3aa: CASSQVGASYEKLFF; CDR3nt: TGCGCCAGCAGCCAAGTGGGAGCCTCCTATGAAAAACTGTTTTTT
v_gene: TRBV11-1; len: 14; d_gene: NA; abundance: NA; j_gene: TRBJ2-7; CDR3aa: CASRPRRGIYEQYF; CDR3nt: TGTGCCAGCAGGCCCCGTAGGGGTATCTACGAGCAGTACTTC
v_gene: TRBV2; len: 13; d_gene: NA; abundance: NA; j_gene: TRBJ2-2; CDR3aa: CASSETASGELFF; CDR3nt: TGTGCCAGCAGTGAAACCGCGAGCGGGGAGCTGTTTTTT
v_gene: TRBV2; len: 13; d_gene: TRBD2; abundance: NA; j_gene: TRBJ2-1; CDR3aa: CASFQGLAGGQFF; CDR3nt: TGTGCCAGCTTCCAGGGACTAGCGGGAGGGCAGTTCTTC
v_gene: TRBV5-4; len: 15; d_gene: TRBD1; abundance: few; j_gene: TRBJ2-3; CDR3aa: CASSVRTGGIDTQYF; CDR3nt: TGTGCCAGCAGCGTGCGGACAGGGGGTATAGATACGCAGTATTTT
v_gene: TRBV27; len: 18; d_gene: TRBD2; abundance: NA; j_gene: TRBJ2-2; CDR3aa: CASSPRTSGRGLSGELFF; CDR3nt: TGTGCCAGCAGTCCGAGGACTAGCGGGAGGGGGTTGTCCGGGGAGCTGTTTTTT
v_gene: TRBV2; len: 15; d_gene: TRBD2; abundance: NA; j_gene: TRBJ2-1; CDR3aa: CASSVARGGSNEQFF; CDR3nt: TGTGCCAGCAGTGTTGCGCGGGGGGGCTCCAATGAGCAGTTCTTC
v_gene: TRBV6-4; len: 15; d_gene: NA; abundance: NA; j_gene: TRBJ1-2; CDR3aa: CASSDQRIANYGYTF; CDR3nt: TGTGCCAGCAGTGACCAGCGAATAGCTAACTATGGCTACACCTTC
v_gene: TRBV6-5; len: 15; d_gene: NA; abundance: NA; j_gene: TRBJ2-7; CDR3aa: CASSYSGGQVYEQYF; CDR3nt: TGTGCCAGCAGTTATTCGGGGGGCCAGGTCTACGAGCAGTACTTC
v_gene: TRBV5-1; len: 12; d_gene: NA; abundance: NA; j_gene: TRBJ2-1; CDR3aa: CASSLSGNEQFF; CDR3nt: TGCGCCAGCAGCTTGTCCGGCAATGAGCAGTTCTTC
v_gene: TRBV30; len: 11; d_gene: NA; abundance: NA; j_gene: TRBJ2-5; CDR3aa: CAWVRGETQYF; CDR3nt: TGTGCCTGGGTACGGGGGGAGACCCAGTACTTC
v_gene: TRBV5-1; len: 13; d_gene: NA; abundance: NA; j_gene: TRBJ2-5; CDR3aa: CASSRRLQETQYF; CDR3nt: TGCGCCAGCAGCAGGCGGCTACAAGAGACCCAGTACTTC
v_gene: TRBV11-3; len: 20; d_gene: TRBD2; abundance: NA; j_gene: TRBJ2-5; CDR3aa: CASSLDPVGLAGSGWETQYF; CDR3nt: TGTGCCAGCAGCTTAGATCCGGTTGGGTTAGCGGGCTCCGGCTGGGAGACCCAGTACTTC
v_gene: TRBV5-1; len: 16; d_gene: TRBD1; abundance: NA; j_gene: TRBJ1-1; CDR3aa: CASSLGTGTVNTEAFF; CDR3nt: TGCGCCAGCAGCTTGGGGACCGGGACAGTAAACACTGAAGCTTTCTTT
v_gene: TRBV6-1; len: 15; d_gene: TRBD1; abundance: NA; j_gene: TRBJ1-5; CDR3aa: CAGSQGGMSNQPQHF; CDR3nt: TGTGCCGGTTCACAGGGGGGGATGAGCAATCAGCCCCAGCATTTT
v_gene: TRBV6-5; len: 14; d_gene: NA; abundance: NA; j_gene: TRBJ2-2; CDR3aa: CASRFRQSTGELFF; CDR3nt: TGTGCCAGCAGATTCAGACAGTCAACCGGGGAGCTGTTTTTT
v_gene: TRBV18; len: 16; d_gene: TRBD1; abundance: NA; j_gene: TRBJ1-6; CDR3aa: CASSPNAGQGNSPLHF; CDR3nt: TGTGCCAGCTCACCCAATGCGGGACAGGGTAATTCACCCCTCCACTTT
v_gene: TRBV6-5; len: 12; d_gene: NA; abundance: NA; j_gene: TRBJ2-7; CDR3aa: CASSLLSGEQYF; CDR3nt: TGTGCCAGCAGTTTGCTTTCGGGAGAGCAGTACTTC
v_gene: TRBV29-1; len: 12; d_gene: TRBD2; abundance: once; j_gene: TRBJ2-1; CDR3aa: CSGNWGGIEQFF; CDR3nt: TGCAGCGGGAATTGGGGGGGAATTGAGCAGTTCTTC
v_gene: TRBV18; len: 13; d_gene: NA; abundance: NA; j_gene: TRBJ2-5; CDR3aa: CASSPGGDETQYF; CDR3nt: TGTGCCAGCTCACCCGGAGGGGACGAGACCCAGTACTTC
v_gene: TRBV27; len: 13; d_gene: NA; abundance: NA; j_gene: TRBJ1-1; CDR3aa: CASSRTANTEAFF; CDR3nt: TGTGCCAGCAGTCGCACAGCGAACACTGAAGCTTTCTTT
v_gene: TRBV5-1; len: 15; d_gene: NA; abundance: NA; j_gene: TRBJ1-6; CDR3aa: CASSYTQGGVSPLHF; CDR3nt: TGCGCCAGCAGCTACACCCAGGGTGGCGTTTCACCCCTCCACTTT
v_gene: TRBV5-1; len: 14; d_gene: TRBD1; abundance: NA; j_gene: TRBJ2-5; CDR3aa: CASSLAGQGETQYF; CDR3nt: TGCGCCAGCAGCTTGGCCGGACAGGGAGAGACCCAGTACTTC
v_gene: TRBV9; len: 15; d_gene: NA; abundance: NA; j_gene: TRBJ2-3; CDR3aa: CASSVAGLASDTQYF; CDR3nt: TGTGCCAGCAGCGTAGCGGGTCTAGCTTCAGATACGCAGTATTTT
v_gene: TRBV27; len: 15; d_gene: TRBD1; abundance: NA; j_gene: TRBJ2-7; CDR3aa: CASSPLGTGVVVQYF; CDR3nt: TGTGCCAGCAGTCCCTTAGGGACAGGGGTCGTGGTGCAGTACTTC
v_gene: TRBV7-3; len: 15; d_gene: TRBD2; abundance: NA; j_gene: TRBJ2-3; CDR3aa: CASSLLAGGTDTQYF; CDR3nt: TGTGCCAGCAGCCTCTTAGCGGGGGGCACAGATACGCAGTATTTT
v_gene: TRBV5-1; len: 14; d_gene: TRBD2; abundance: NA; j_gene: TRBJ2-1; CDR3aa: CASSSSGRGLEQFF; CDR3nt: TGCGCCAGCAGCTCAAGCGGGAGGGGTTTGGAGCAGTTCTTC
v_gene: TRBV28; len: 15; d_gene: NA; abundance: NA; j_gene: TRBJ1-5; CDR3aa: CASSFLWGENQPQHF; CDR3nt: TGTGCCAGCAGTTTTCTGTGGGGGGAAAATCAGCCCCAGCATTTT
v_gene: TRBV28; len: 14; d_gene: NA; abundance: NA; j_gene: TRBJ2-7; CDR3aa: CASTPYVTTYEQYF; CDR3nt: TGTGCCAGCACCCCCTATGTGACAACCTACGAGCAGTACTTC
v_gene: TRBV7-9; len: 17; d_gene: TRBD2; abundance: NA; j_gene: TRBJ2-1; CDR3aa: CASSSFLGTSGYNEQFF; CDR3nt: TGTGCCAGCAGCTCTTTTCTCGGGACTAGCGGATACAATGAGCAGTTCTTC
v_gene: TRBV4-2; len: 14; d_gene: NA; abundance: NA; j_gene: TRBJ1-1; CDR3aa: CASSQDLRSPEAFF; CDR3nt: TGTGCCAGCAGCCAAGATCTGCGGTCTCCTGAAGCTTTCTTT
v_gene: TRBV7-2; len: 18; d_gene: TRBD1; abundance: NA; j_gene: TRBJ2-7; CDR3aa: CASSLGLGVWTGNREQYF; CDR3nt: TGTGCCAGCAGCTTAGGGCTGGGGGTTTGGACAGGGAATCGCGAGCAGTACTTC
v_gene: TRBV19; len: 17; d_gene: TRBD1; abundance: few; j_gene: TRBJ2-7; CDR3aa: CASTAHKSGTGRYEQYF; CDR3nt: TGTGCCAGCACAGCCCACAAATCCGGGACAGGGCGATACGAGCAGTACTTC
v_gene: TRBV10-3; len: 16; d_gene: TRBD2; abundance: NA; j_gene: TRBJ2-1; CDR3aa: CAIGLAGGPGYNEQFF; CDR3nt: TGTGCCATAGGACTAGCGGGGGGGCCAGGCTACAATGAGCAGTTCTTC
v_gene: TRBV5-1; len: 13; d_gene: TRBD1; abundance: once; j_gene: TRBJ2-1; CDR3aa: CASSLGTAFEQFF; CDR3nt: TGCGCCAGCAGCTTAGGGACAGCTTTCGAGCAGTTCTTC
v_gene: TRBV10-3; len: 16; d_gene: TRBD2; abundance: NA; j_gene: TRBJ2-7; CDR3aa: CAISEFSGSSVNEQYF; CDR3nt: TGTGCCATCAGTGAATTTAGCGGGAGTTCGGTCAACGAGCAGTACTTC
v_gene: TRBV7-3; len: 13; d_gene: TRBD1; abundance: NA; j_gene: TRBJ2-7; CDR3aa: CASSSYRGGEQYF; CDR3nt: TGTGCCAGCAGCTCCTACAGGGGTGGCGAGCAGTACTTC
v_gene: TRBV7-2; len: 15; d_gene: TRBD1; abundance: once; j_gene: TRBJ1-1; CDR3aa: CASSLDRGYNTEAFF; CDR3nt: TGTGCCAGCAGCTTGGACAGGGGTTATAACACTGAAGCTTTCTTT
v_gene: TRBV4-1; len: 18; d_gene: TRBD2; abundance: NA; j_gene: TRBJ2-3; CDR3aa: CASSQVLAGGHFTDTQYF; CDR3nt: TGCGCCAGCAGCCAAGTGCTAGCGGGGGGGCACTTCACAGATACGCAGTATTTT
v_gene: TRBV6-1; len: 17; d_gene: TRBD2; abundance: NA; j_gene: TRBJ2-3; CDR3aa: CASSALGLAGVTDTQYF; CDR3nt: TGTGCCAGCAGTGCGTTGGGACTAGCGGGGGTCACAGATACGCAGTATTTT
v_gene: TRBV10-1; len: 15; d_gene: TRBD1; abundance: NA; j_gene: TRBJ2-1; CDR3aa: CASSESRGRYNEQFF; CDR3nt: TGCGCCAGCAGTGAGTCCAGGGGGCGGTACAATGAGCAGTTCTTC
v_gene: TRBV21-1; len: 15; d_gene: NA; abundance: NA; j_gene: TRBJ2-7; CDR3aa: CASSKFRFSPYEQYF; CDR3nt: TGTGCCAGCAGCAAATTTAGGTTTAGCCCCTACGAGCAGTACTTC
v_gene: TRBV4-3; len: 16; d_gene: NA; abundance: NA; j_gene: TRBJ1-4; CDR3aa: CASSPNGGNTNEKLFF; CDR3nt: TGCGCCAGCAGCCCGAACGGAGGGAATACTAATGAAAAACTGTTTTTT
v_gene: TRBV7-6; len: 14; d_gene: NA; abundance: NA; j_gene: TRBJ1-2; CDR3aa: CASSLVQGDYGYTF; CDR3nt: TGTGCCAGCAGCTTGGTACAAGGGGACTATGGCTACACCTTC
v_gene: TRBV19; len: 12; d_gene: TRBD1; abundance: NA; j_gene: TRBJ1-1; CDR3aa: CASNSGGGEAFF; CDR3nt: TGTGCCAGTAACTCAGGGGGCGGTGAAGCTTTCTTT
v_gene: TRBV6-5; len: 15; d_gene: TRBD1; abundance: NA; j_gene: TRBJ2-7; CDR3aa: CASSSRQGMAYEQYF; CDR3nt: TGTGCCAGCAGTTCTCGACAGGGGATGGCCTACGAGCAGTACTTC
v_gene: TRBV7-6; len: 15; d_gene: NA; abundance: NA; j_gene: TRBJ2-7; CDR3aa: CASSSTLTGSYEQYF; CDR3nt: TGTGCCAGCAGCAGCACTCTGACAGGCTCCTACGAGCAGTACTTC
v_gene: TRBV6-6; len: 13; d_gene: TRBD1; abundance: NA; j_gene: TRBJ1-1; CDR3aa: CASRGQGAAEAFF; CDR3nt: TGTGCCAGCAGAGGACAGGGGGCGGCCGAAGCTTTCTTT
v_gene: TRBV11-2; len: 14; d_gene: NA; abundance: NA; j_gene: TRBJ2-1; CDR3aa: CASSLSGSYNEQFF; CDR3nt: TGTGCCAGCAGCTTATCCGGGTCTTACAATGAGCAGTTCTTC